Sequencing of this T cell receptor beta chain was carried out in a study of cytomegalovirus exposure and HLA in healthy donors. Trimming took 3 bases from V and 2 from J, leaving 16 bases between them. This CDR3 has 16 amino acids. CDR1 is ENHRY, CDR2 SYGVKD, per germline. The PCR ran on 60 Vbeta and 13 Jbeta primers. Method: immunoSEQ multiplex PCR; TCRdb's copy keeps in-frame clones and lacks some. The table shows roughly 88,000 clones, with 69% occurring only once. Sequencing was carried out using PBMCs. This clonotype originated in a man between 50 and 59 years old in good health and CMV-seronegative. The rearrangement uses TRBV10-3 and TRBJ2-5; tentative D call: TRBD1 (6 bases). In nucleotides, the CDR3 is TGTGCCATCAGTGAAATTGAGACAGGTCGACAAGAGACCCAGTACTTC. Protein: CAISEIETGRQETQYF.